The T cell receptor beta chain under discussion was sequenced for a study of T cells in Graves' hyperthyroidism and ophthalmopathy. With V trimmed by 4 bases and J by 3 bases, 3 bases remained unmatched. CDR1 and CDR2 from the germline V gene are SNHLY and FYNNEI. The CDR3 covers 13 residues. This clonotype appeared a single time. This sequence may be a read error, since a much larger clone differs from it by one base. Amplified TCR beta CDR3 regions came from RNA transcripts. Initially, a first-round RT-PCR of the TCR CDR3 employed the HTBI primer set. TCRdb recomputed calls from the multiplex PCR reads with MiXCR, one row per CDR3 protein. The data hold around 600,000 distinct CDR3 sequences, with approximately 42% observed a single time.

This TCR was recovered from an adult man with Graves' disease, either hyperthyroidism or ophthalmopathy (not recorded which). The chain uses TRBV2 and TRBJ2-7; 7 bases agree with TRBD1. What was sequenced was peripheral blood or thyroid tissue (not recorded which). The CDR3 region has the DNA TGTGCCAGCAGTGTACAGGGGAACTACGAGCAGTACTTC. Translation: CASSVQGNYEQYF.